These 27 T cell receptor beta chains came from one sample sequenced in a study of blood T cell repertoires in COVID-19 (dated by TCRdb to 2020 to 2021). The library was generated by the immunoSEQ multiplex PCR assay. This immuneACCESS table, as held by TCRdb, lists in-frame sequences with V and J called but not all clones. Of the missing ones, under half trace to an unresolved V gene in checked studies; the others have no known cause. In this sample the table shows some 200,000 clones, roughly 80% of which occur a single time. Roughly a tenth of the sample rests with the top ten. Sequencing was carried out using peripheral blood. The receptors originated from a woman of 80 years or more with COVID-19, enrolled during active disease.

V is TRBV12-3 or TRBV12-4 and J is TRBJ2-1; 7 positions agree with TRBD1. The V gene end was trimmed by 5 bases and the J gene end by 10 bases; junction bases not matched to a gene: 5. The CDR3 has 12 amino acids. The CDR3 DNA follows: TGTGCCAGCAGTATTTACAGGGGCGAGCAGTTCTTC. Protein sequence: CASSIYRGEQFF.

The chain links TRBV7-2 to TRBJ2-5; D perhaps matches TRBD2 (6 bases). The CDR3 is 13 amino acids. Germline V gene data show CDR1 as SGHTA and CDR2 as FQGNSA. V was pared by 5 bases and J by 7 bases, with 14 bases between. CDR3 nucleotides: TGTGCCAGCAGCCCGTGGGGGGACGGGACCCAGTACTTC. Protein product: CASSPWGDGTQYF.

Remarks on this clone: At the DNA level, this CDR3 is encoded by other sequences in the same sample as well. The chain employs TRBV29-1 and TRBJ1-5; TRBD1 might be the D (5 bases). V was clipped by 4 bases and J by 1 base, with 5 bases between them. Germline assignment: CDR1 SQVTM and CDR2 ANQGSEA. This CDR3 has 12 amino acids. This CDR3 reads CSVAGSNQPQHF. For the CDR3, the DNA is TGCAGCGTTGCAGGGAGCAATCAGCCCCAGCATTTT. Supplemented by reference TRBV29-1 and TRBJ1-5, the full variable domain reads SAVISQKPSRDICQRGTSLTIQCQVDSQVTMMFWYRQQPGQSLTLIATANQGSEATYESGFVIDKFPISRPNLTFSTLTVSNMSPEDSSIYLCSVAGSNQPQHFGDGTRLSIL.

J is TRBJ2-5 and V is TRBV7-2; 7 bases line up with TRBD2. The CDR3 sequence is 15 residues long. From germline, CDR1 is SGHTA and CDR2 FQGNSA. Unmatched junction bases numbered 5, after V lost 3 bases and J lost 1 base. CDR3 DNA sequence: TGTGCCAGCAGCTTGAGTAGCGGGCCCCAAGAGACCCAGTACTTC. Protein sequence: CASSLSSGPQETQYF.

V gene TRBV6-5 combines with J gene TRBJ2-7; 11 bases map to TRBD2. The CDR3 sequence is 14 residues long. The junction had 9 bases not matched to a gene; V was cut back by 11 bases and J by 3 bases. Germline-derived CDR1 and CDR2 are MNHEY and SVGAGI. In DNA form, the CDR3 reads TGTGCCGCACACCTAGCGGGGGGCCTCTACGAGCAGTACTTC. Translated: CAAHLAGGLYEQYF.

The chain combines TRBV19 with TRBJ1-3; unclear D gene. The V end was cut by 2 bases, the J end by 4 bases, with 6 bases between. Looked up from germline, CDR1 is LNHDA and CDR2 is SQIVND (reference sequence). This CDR3 region has 13 residues. CDR3 in amino acids: CASSIKPGNTIYF. The CDR3 region has the DNA TGTGCCAGTAGTATAAAGCCCGGAAACACCATATATTTT.

The gene calls are TRBV6-2 or TRBV6-3 and TRBJ1-1; 8 positions match TRBD1. The CDR3 has 19 amino acids. Looked up from germline, CDR1 is MNHEY and CDR2 is SVGEGT. The ends lost 5 bases at V and 6 bases at J; junction bases unmatched: 23. In DNA form, the CDR3 reads TGTGCCAGCAGTACCGCCCAGGGGGCTTCGTTGGTTGTAGTGGCTGAAGCTTTCTTT. This translates into CASSTAQGASLVVVAEAFF.

This clone occurred a few times. This chain connects TRBV4-1 to TRBJ2-3, with TRBD1 matching over 9 bases. After removal of 5 bases from V and 5 bases from J, the junction contained 8 bases not matched to a gene. The CDR3 is 15 amino acids. CDR1 and CDR2 from the germline V gene are MGHRA and YSYEKL. CDR3 in amino acids: CASSAPGTGRDTQYF. For the CDR3, the DNA is TGCGCCAGCAGCGCACCCGGGACAGGGCGAGATACGCAGTATTTT.

This clone occurred a few times. This chain joins TRBV6-6 and TRBJ2-7, with 8 nucleotides matching TRBD1. The CDR3 runs to 16 residues. Per the germline V gene, CDR1 is MNHNY and CDR2 is SVGAGI (reference sequence). Losses at the gene ends were 4 bases for V and 6 bases for J; bases not matched to a gene: 14. For the CDR3, the DNA is TGTGCCAGCAGTTCCCCCGGACAGGGAAGTTTTTCCGAGCAGTACTTC. Protein product: CASSSPGQGSFSEQYF.

The CDR3 nucleotides read TGTGCCAGCAGCGACAGGGGGGTGAACACTGAAGCTTTCTTT. It yields the protein CASSDRGVNTEAFF. J is TRBJ1-1 and V is TRBV9; 8 bases fit TRBD1. CDR1 and CDR2 (germline): SGDLS, YYNGEE. Losses at the gene ends were 3 bases for V and 0 bases for J; bases not matched to a gene: 1. The length of the CDR3 is 14 residues.

The chain couples TRBV10-3 to TRBJ2-3; a possible D gene is TRBD2 (5 bases). The V end lost 4 bases, the J end lost 4 bases, and 9 bases lay between the germline ends. Germline V lookup: CDR1 ENHRY, CDR2 SYGVKD. The CDR3 is 13 amino acids. Written as DNA, the CDR3 is TGTGCCATCAGTGGGACTTCCGCAGATACGCAGTATTTT. Its protein is CAISGTSADTQYF.

The V and J genes are TRBV14 and TRBJ2-3; TRBD2 agrees at 7 bases. Germline V CDR1 and CDR2: SGHDN, FVKESK. This CDR3 spans 16 amino acids. Trimming at V came to 1 base and at J to 0 bases, leaving 4 bases not matched to a gene. In DNA form, the CDR3 reads TGTGCCAGCAGCCAAGCTCTAGCGGCGAGCACAGATACGCAGTATTTT. Protein: CASSQALAASTDTQYF.

This clone has more than one count but fewer than ten. The CDR3 DNA reads as TGTGCCAGCAGTCCCCAAGGTTCGGGACAGGTATTACATACGCAGTATTTT. The encoded protein is CASSPQGSGQVLHTQYF. The chain carries TRBV28 and TRBJ2-3; TRBD1 agrees at 8 bases. The V gene end was trimmed by 5 bases and the J gene end by 7 bases; junction bases not matched to a gene: 17. This CDR3 is 17 amino acids long. Per the germline V gene, CDR1 is MDHEN and CDR2 is SYDVKM.

V is TRBV14 and J is TRBJ2-7; weak D call: TRBD1 (6 bases). This CDR3 is built from 16 residues. CDR1 and CDR2 from the germline V gene are SGHDN and FVKESK. Trimming left V 3 bases short and J 3 bases short, with 18 bases between. The CDR3, as DNA: TGTGCCAGCAGCCATCCCAGGGGACGGCTGAGCTACGAGCAGTACGTC. This sequence encodes CASSHPRGRLSYEQYV.

V usage is TRBV10-3 and J usage is TRBJ1-1; D might be TRBD1 (5 bases). Between the trimmed V and J ends, which lost 6 bases and 1 base, there was a span of 9 bases. The CDR3 extends over 13 amino acids. Germline V gives CDR1 ENHRY, CDR2 SYGVKD. In nucleotides, the CDR3 is TGTGCCATCAGGGTGGGGGGGAACACTGAAGCTTTCTTT. Amino acids: CAIRVGGNTEAFF.

The chain links TRBV6-2 or TRBV6-3 to TRBJ1-1, with D possibly being TRBD1 (6 bases). Trimming removed 0 bases from V and 0 bases from J, with 17 bases in between. The CDR3 consists of 18 residues. The germline V gene encodes CDR1 MNHEY and CDR2 SVGEGT. CDR3 coding DNA: TGTGCCAGCAGTTACTCGAAAAAAGGACAGATCATGAACACTGAAGCTTTCTTT. It is translated as CASSYSKKGQIMNTEAFF.

The CDR3 nucleotides read TGCAGCGTAAAAGGGGGGGGTCAGGCAGAGACCCAGTACTTC. It codes for CSVKGGGQAETQYF. The gene calls are TRBV29-1 and TRBJ2-5; D is possibly TRBD2 (7 bases). Trimming took 6 bases from V and 4 from J, leaving 18 bases between them. Germline loops: CDR1 SQVTM, CDR2 ANQGSEA. The CDR3 sequence is 14 residues long.

The chain is built from TRBV10-2 and TRBJ1-1; the D gene is possibly TRBD1 (5 bases). The CDR3 runs to 13 residues. The germline V gene has CDR1 WSHSY and CDR2 SAAADI. Trimming removed 5 bases from V and 4 bases from J, with 11 bases in between. For the CDR3, the DNA is TGCGCCAGCAGTCCGCAGGGTCGCACTGAAGCTTTCTTT. Residues: CASSPQGRTEAFF.

V usage is TRBV5-1 and J usage is TRBJ1-1; the match to TRBD1 covers 8 bases. This CDR3 is 16 amino acids long. V lost 3 bases to trimming and J lost 1 base; unmatched junction nucleotides: 8. Germline values: CDR1 SGHRS, CDR2 YFSETQ. DNA for the CDR3: TGCGCCAGCAGCTCACCACGGACAGGGAAGAACACTGAAGCTTTCTTT. Translated, it gives CASSSPRTGKNTEAFF.

This clone showed up just once. The chain joins TRBV19 to TRBJ1-2, with TRBD1 identical over 12 bases. CDR1 LNHDA and CDR2 SQIVND come from the germline V gene (reference sequence). CDR3 length: 16 residues. Trimming at V came to 4 bases and at J to 7 bases, leaving 10 bases not matched to a gene. The CDR3 here is CASSTDPGQGAFGYTF. CDR3 DNA: TGTGCCAGTAGTACAGATCCGGGACAGGGGGCTTTTGGCTACACCTTC.

The gene calls are TRBV6-2 or TRBV6-3 and TRBJ2-3, with TRBD2 as a possible D gene (5 bases). The length of the CDR3 is 14 residues. Germline lookup yields CDR1 MNHEY and CDR2 SVGEGT. V was cut by 0 bases and J by 4 bases, with 8 bases left in between. This CDR3 is CASSYSRVADTQYF. Here the CDR3 DNA reads TGTGCCAGCAGTTACTCGAGGGTAGCAGATACGCAGTATTTT.

The V call is TRBV11-2, the J call TRBJ2-3; possible D gene TRBD2, 6 bases. The ends were cut back, 1 base at V and 2 bases at J, with 13 bases in the middle. The CDR3 contains 16 residues. Germline CDR1 and CDR2: SGHAT and FQNNGV. CDR3 residues: CASSLAAKRATDTQYF. CDR3 bases: TGTGCCAGCAGCTTAGCGGCCAAGCGGGCCACAGATACGCAGTATTTT.

V and J are TRBV4-2 and TRBJ1-2, with D uncertain. The germline V gene encodes CDR1 LGHNA and CDR2 YNFKEQ. V lost 2 bases and J lost 8, with 15 bases in between. The CDR3 consists of 14 residues. The CDR3 loop reads CASSQKGVINGYTF. The DNA for the CDR3 is TGTGCCAGCAGCCAAAAGGGAGTGATCAACGGCTACACCTTC.

The chain employs TRBV10-3 and TRBJ2-5; TRBD1 agrees at 11 bases. The CDR3 extends over 13 amino acids. The V gene end was trimmed by 8 bases and the J gene end by 6 bases; junction bases not matched to a gene: 5. Germline loops: CDR1 ENHRY, CDR2 SYGVKD. In DNA, the CDR3 is TGTGCCATCGGACAGGGGGCAGAGAAGACCCAGTACTTC. Protein: CAIGQGAEKTQYF.

The chain joins TRBV5-6 to TRBJ2-3; 8 nucleotides align to TRBD2. The germline CDR1 and CDR2 sequences are SGHDT and YYEEEE. The CDR3 is 15 residues long. V shed 7 bases and J 0 bases; nucleotides not matched to a gene: 7. CDR3 protein: CASGGLAGSTDTQYF. The CDR3 nucleotides read TGTGCCAGCGGGGGATTAGCGGGAAGCACAGATACGCAGTATTTT.

V is TRBV19 and J is TRBJ2-7; 14 nucleotides align to TRBD2. V dropped 5 bases and J dropped 6; count of bases not matched to a gene: 12. This CDR3 comprises 17 residues. Germline V gives CDR1 LNHDA, CDR2 SQIVND (reference sequence). The CDR3 is CASSSSKGLAGVGEQYF. In nucleotides, the CDR3 is TGTGCCAGTAGTTCGTCCAAGGGACTAGCGGGGGTTGGCGAGCAGTACTTC.

This clone was seen only a few times. The V call is TRBV5-5, the J call TRBJ1-2, with D maybe TRBD1 (5 bases). Germline assignment: CDR1 SGHKS and CDR2 YYEKEE (reference sequence). Between the trimmed V and J ends, which lost 2 bases and 4 bases, there was a span of 27 bases. The length of the CDR3 is 19 residues. The CDR3 sequence: CASSFSLAGWNLISYGYTF. In nucleotides, the CDR3 is TGTGCCAGCAGCTTTTCCTTGGCAGGGTGGAACCTTATTAGCTATGGCTACACCTTC.